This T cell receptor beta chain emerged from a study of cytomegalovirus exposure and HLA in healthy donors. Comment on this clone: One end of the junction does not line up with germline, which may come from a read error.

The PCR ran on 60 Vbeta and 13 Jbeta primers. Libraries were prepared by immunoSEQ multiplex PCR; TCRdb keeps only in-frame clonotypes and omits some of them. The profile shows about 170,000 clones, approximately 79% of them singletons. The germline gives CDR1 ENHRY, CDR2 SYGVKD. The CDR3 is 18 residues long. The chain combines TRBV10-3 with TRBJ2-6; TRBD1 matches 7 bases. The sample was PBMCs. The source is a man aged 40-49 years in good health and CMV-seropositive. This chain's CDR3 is CAISESGTVPSGANGLTF. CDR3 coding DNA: TGTGCCATCAGTGAGTCGGGGACAGTCCCCTCTGGGGCCAACGGCCTGACTTTC.